These T cell receptor beta chains were read from a single sample in a study of OX40 agonist ivuxolimab in advanced cancers. The assay was immunoSEQ multiplex PCR, and TCRdb's table has in-frame clones only and misses some. This table has tens of thousands of clones, roughly 90% appearing once. The input for sequencing was CD4+ or CD8+ T cells sorted from blood, taken in a trial of the OX40 agonist ivuxolimab. Receptor source: an adult with an advanced solid tumor such as melanoma, head and neck, liver or kidney cancer. The CDR3 runs from the conserved cysteine through the conserved F or W. Fields, in order: J gene, V gene, CDR3 protein.

TRBJ2-7 TRBV4-1 CASSHGRSGGREQYF
TRBJ2-7 TRBV11-2 CASSSPEGRTYEQYF
TRBJ1-4 TRBV7-9 CASSPGGFNEKLFF
TRBJ2-3 TRBV6-6 CASSPPGWVTDTQYF
TRBJ1-6 TRBV5-8 CASSLLGNSPLHF
TRBJ2-7 TRBV13 CASSPEGQGNSYEQYF
TRBJ1-5 TRBV10-3 CATGAGPGQPQHF
TRBJ2-1 TRBV11-3 CASSSSGTIYNEQFF
TRBJ1-3 TRBV7-9 CASSSDRDSGNTIYF
TRBJ1-3 TRBV5-1 CASSASRQGWDSGNTIYF
TRBJ2-7 TRBV11-2 CASSLSGGSYEQYF
TRBJ2-7 TRBV5-1 CASSLGPTIWAEQYF
TRBJ1-1 TRBV7-8 CASSLGMEGLNTEAFF
TRBJ2-7 TRBV19 CASSYSGGDPFYEQYF
TRBJ1-1 TRBV4-1 CASSQVTGGAAEAFF
TRBJ2-7 TRBV4-3 CASSQGTGKSYEQYF
TRBJ2-1 TRBV4-2 CASSQDPGLAGFNEQFF
TRBJ2-7 TRBV7-6 CASSLDRLSYEQYF
TRBJ2-7 TRBV7-2 CASSWGSTYEQYF
TRBJ1-5 TRBV19 CASSRRREVGQPQHF
TRBJ2-1 TRBV6-5 CASSNQGAEQFF
TRBJ2-3 TRBV29-1 CSVPRGISTDTQYF
TRBJ2-2 TRBV7-2 CASSLAGLAGELFF
TRBJ2-1 TRBV7-3 CASSLGLAGGDEQFF
TRBJ2-5 TRBV13 CASSTRQGQETQYF
TRBJ1-5 TRBV28 CASSSDRSQGSNQPQHF
TRBJ1-1 TRBV7-9 CASSPWGGPEAFF
TRBJ1-4 TRBV7-9 CASSWDSIPFTNEKLFF
TRBJ2-7 TRBV19 CASSWTTGSYEQYF
TRBJ2-7 TRBV27 CASSQTGVLLYEQYF
TRBJ2-7 TRBV7-8 CASSQSLAGGYSSYEQYF
TRBJ2-5 TRBV7-9 CASSLGQGAGETQYF
TRBJ1-2 TRBV27 CASRQAREGYTF
TRBJ2-7 TRBV7-6 CASSLGLGSYEQYF
TRBJ2-1 TRBV23-1 CASSQSNREDNEQFF
TRBJ2-1 TRBV10-3 CAISGSGESSYNEQFF
TRBJ2-7 TRBV9 CASSVEIGGREQYF
TRBJ2-7 TRBV29-1 CSVTSSGSYEQYF
TRBJ1-2 TRBV27 CASSPFDRDLRDYGYTF
TRBJ2-2 TRBV9 CASSGLLWGRDTGELFF
TRBJ2-7 TRBV6-4 CASSETGFGEQYF
TRBJ2-3 TRBV15 CATSSTVSTDTQYF
TRBJ2-3 TRBV2 CASSGTSSTDTQYF
TRBJ2-1 TRBV25-1 CASSEYMLAGGRDNEQFF
TRBJ1-1 TRBV19 CASSIEGGPNTEAFF
TRBJ1-2 TRBV10-2 CASTRGTDYGYTF
TRBJ2-3 TRBV5-7 CASTPRLTSLDTQYF
TRBJ1-1 TRBV11-2 CASSLGMEGLNTEAFF
TRBJ2-7 TRBV13 CASSTGPPRGEQYF
TRBJ1-4 TRBV4-1 CASSQESSGGGLRANEKLFF
TRBJ2-7 TRBV4-2 CASSQEWGGQAPYEQYF
TRBJ2-3 TRBV13 CASSPMDPGQGSGPDTQYF
TRBJ2-3 TRBV21-1 CASSIPGTSGDYTDTQYF